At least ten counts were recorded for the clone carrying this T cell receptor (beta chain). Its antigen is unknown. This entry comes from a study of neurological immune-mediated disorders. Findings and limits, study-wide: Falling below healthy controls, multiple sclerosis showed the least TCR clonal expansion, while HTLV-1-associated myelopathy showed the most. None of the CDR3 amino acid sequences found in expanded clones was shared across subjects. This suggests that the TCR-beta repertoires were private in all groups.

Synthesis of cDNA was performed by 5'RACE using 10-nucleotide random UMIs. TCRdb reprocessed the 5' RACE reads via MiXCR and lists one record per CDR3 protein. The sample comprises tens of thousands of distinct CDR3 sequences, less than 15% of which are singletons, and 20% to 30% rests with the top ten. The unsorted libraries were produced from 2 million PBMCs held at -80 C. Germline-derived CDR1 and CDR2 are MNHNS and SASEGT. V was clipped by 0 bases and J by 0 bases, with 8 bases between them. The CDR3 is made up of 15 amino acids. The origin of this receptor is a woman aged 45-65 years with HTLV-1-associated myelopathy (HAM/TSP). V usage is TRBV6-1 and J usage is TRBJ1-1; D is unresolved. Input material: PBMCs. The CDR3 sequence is CASSEAITLNTEAFF. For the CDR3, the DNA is TGTGCCAGCAGTGAAGCGATCACCTTGAACACTGAAGCTTTCTTT.